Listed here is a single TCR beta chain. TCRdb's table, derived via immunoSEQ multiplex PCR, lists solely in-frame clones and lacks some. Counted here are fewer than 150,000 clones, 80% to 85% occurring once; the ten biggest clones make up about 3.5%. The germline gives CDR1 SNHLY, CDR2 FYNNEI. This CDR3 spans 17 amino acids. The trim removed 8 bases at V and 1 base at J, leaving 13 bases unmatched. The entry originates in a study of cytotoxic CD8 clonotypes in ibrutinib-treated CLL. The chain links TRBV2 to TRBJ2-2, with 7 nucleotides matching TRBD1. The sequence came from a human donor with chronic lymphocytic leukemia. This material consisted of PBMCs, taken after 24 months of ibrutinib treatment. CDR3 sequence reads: CASFPYLRQGNTGELFF. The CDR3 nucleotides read TGTGCCAGCTTCCCATATTTAAGACAGGGGAACACCGGGGAGCTGTTTTTT.